These 8 T cell receptor beta chains were all obtained from the same sample, sequenced in a study of T-cell memory formation after mild COVID-19. TCRdb reanalysed the 5' RACE reads using MiXCR and keeps one entry per CDR3 protein. The sample lists about 350,000 distinct CDR3 sequences; 25% to 30% were seen once. The sequenced sample was PBMCs or a T cell subset sorted from them (not recorded which). The receptors here all came from an adult woman who had mild COVID-19 (a few samples of this study predate the infection). Cell type and time point are not known.

The chain has TRBV5-1 and TRBJ2-7, with D uncertain. The CDR3 has 14 residues. Germline loops: CDR1 SGHRS, CDR2 YFSETQ. Trimming removed 3 bases at V and 1 base at J, with 11 bases between. The CDR3 nucleotides read TGCGCCAGCAGCTCCCTCGGGTTGTCCTACGAGCAGTACTTC. It yields the protein CASSSLGLSYEQYF.

The genes are TRBV9 and TRBJ1-1; 7 bases agree with TRBD1. The CDR3 length is 17 residues. V trimming: 0 bases; J trimming: 0 bases; junction bases outside the gene matches: 8. From germline, CDR1 is SGDLS and CDR2 YYNGEE. The CDR3 nucleotides are TGTGCCAGCAGCGTAGGTGGCAGGGGGACGATGAACACTGAAGCTTTCTTT. It yields the protein CASSVGGRGTMNTEAFF.

This clonotype was seen only a few times. The rearrangement uses TRBV4-2 and TRBJ2-7; D call uncertain. The CDR3 contains 15 residues. Germline CDR1 and CDR2: LGHNA and YNFKEQ. With 0 bases removed from V and 1 base from J, the gap between germline ends came to 10 bases. The CDR3 reads CASSQDKSYSYEQYF. Written as DNA, the CDR3 is TGTGCCAGCAGCCAAGATAAATCATATTCCTACGAGCAGTACTTC.

This clonotype was seen a handful of times. The chain carries TRBV12-3 or TRBV12-4 and TRBJ2-2; 10 positions agree with TRBD1. Trimming at V came to 6 bases and at J to 6 bases, leaving 10 bases not matched to a gene. The CDR3 consists of 16 residues. The CDR3 nucleotides are TGTGCCAGCAGGGGGGATCGGACAGGGGGATCCGGGGAGCTGTTTTTT. Translation gives CASRGDRTGGSGELFF.

The chain couples TRBV7-2 to TRBJ2-7; weak D call: TRBD2 (6 bases). Germline values: CDR1 SGHTA, CDR2 FQGNSA. V lost 7 bases to trimming and J lost 5 bases, with 15 bases between them. The CDR3 loop spans 13 amino acids. CDR3 sequence reads: CASKLTEGHEQYF. The CDR3 region has the DNA TGTGCCAGCAAGCTTACGGAGGGCCACGAGCAGTACTTC.

J is TRBJ2-7 and V is TRBV12-3 or TRBV12-4; D might be TRBD1 or TRBD2, each matching 6 bases. The CDR3 extends over 14 amino acids. The V gene lost 1 base and the J gene lost 5 bases, with 12 bases spanning the gap. CDR3 sequence reads: CASSLDGGRDEQYF. Here the CDR3 DNA reads TGTGCCAGCAGTTTAGACGGGGGCCGAGACGAGCAGTACTTC.

In this sample, this clonotype turned up once. The rearrangement uses TRBV15 and TRBJ2-7, with 7 bases that match TRBD1. The ends lost 4 bases at V and 2 bases at J; junction bases unmatched: 5. The CDR3 is made up of 14 amino acids. Per the germline V gene, CDR1 is LNHNV and CDR2 is YYDKDF (reference sequence). CDR3 region: CATSTAGGPYEQYF. The CDR3 nucleotides are TGTGCCACCAGCACGGCAGGGGGACCCTACGAGCAGTACTTC. The entire variable domain, with the rest obtained from reference TRBV15 and TRBJ2-7, is as follows: DAMVIQNPRYQVTQFGKPVTLSCSQTLNHNVMYWYQQKSSQAPKLLFHYYDKDFNNEADTPDNFQSRRPNTSFCFLDIRSPGLGDTAMYLCATSTAGGPYEQYFGPGTRLTVT.

This sequence joins TRBV9 and TRBJ2-7, with TRBD2 identical over 12 bases. Germline CDR1 SGDLS, CDR2 YYNGEE. This CDR3 comprises 15 residues. V shed 3 bases, J shed 5 bases, and the junction held 6 bases outside the gene matches. DNA of the CDR3: TGTGCCAGCAGCGAGACTAGCGGGAGTTTAGACGAGCAGTACTTC. Translating it yields CASSETSGSLDEQYF.